This T cell receptor beta chain was identified in a study of T cell responses to AZD1222 COVID-19 vaccine. V trimming: 0 bases; J trimming: 4 bases; junction bases outside the gene matches: 2. The CDR3 spans 14 residues. Germline V lookup: CDR1 WNHNN, CDR2 SYGVQD (reference sequence). Here immunoSEQ multiplex PCR was the method, and the copy in TCRdb shows in-frame clones only, minus some. Among 140,000 to 150,000 clones, approximately 85% were seen once, and the ten largest hold about 3.8%. This TCR derives from an adult in good health. Sequenced material: peripheral blood, taken on day 0 of MenACWY control vaccination. The gene calls are TRBV10-1 and TRBJ1-1; 7 bases match TRBD1. The CDR3 reads CASSESRGLTEAFF. The CDR3 DNA sequence: TGCGCCAGCAGTGAGTCGAGGGGGCTCACTGAAGCTTTCTTT.